This is a list of T cell receptor beta chains from one sample in a study of shared clonotypes between healthy human individuals. Generated by immunoSEQ multiplex PCR, the TCRdb table keeps only in-frame clones and is missing some. The sample has 2 million to 2.5 million clones; 93% are singletons. Material for sequencing was naive CD4+ T cells from PBMCs. These receptors were obtained from a man aged 18 to 30 in good health. Some clones in this sample may be carry-over from other donors' samples. Both conserved end residues are part of each CDR3. A D gene is named only where the DNA matches it firmly. Some rows have no size entry. The others give once, few or many, or a class for an expanded clone.

len	abundance	d_gene	j_gene	v_gene	CDR3nt	CDR3aa
16	-	TRBD2	TRBJ2-7	TRBV5-4	TGTGCCAGCAGCCCACAGGGACTAGCGGGAAACTACGAGCAGTACTTC	CASSPQGLAGNYEQYF
15	-	TRBD2	TRBJ2-5	TRBV5-1	TGCGCCAGCAGGCAACGAGCGGGAGAGGGGGAGACCCAGTACTTC	CASRQRAGEGETQYF
16	few	-	TRBJ2-6	TRBV4-1	TGCGCCAGCAGCCAGCCTGCAGGGACTGGGGCCAACGTCCTGACTTTC	CASSQPAGTGANVLTF
15	-	-	TRBJ2-7	TRBV5-6	TGTGCCAGCAGCTTGCTGCTAGCCTTTCCCCACGAGCAGTACTTC	CASSLLLAFPHEQYF
15	-	TRBD2	TRBJ2-1	TRBV5-4	TGTGCCAGCAGCTTGACCGGGAGGGGCTACAATGAGCAGTTCTTC	CASSLTGRGYNEQFF
16	-	TRBD2	TRBJ2-3	TRBV7-7	TGTGCCAGCAGCTTTGGGCTAGCGGGAGTGACAGATACGCAGTATTTT	CASSFGLAGVTDTQYF
14	-	-	TRBJ2-7	TRBV5-1	TGCGCCAGCAGCGTCACGGGCCCCCATTACGAGCAGTACTTC	CASSVTGPHYEQYF
14	-	-	TRBJ2-7	TRBV2	TGTGCCAGCAGTGTTTCCGAAAGCTCCTACGAGCAGTACTTC	CASSVSESSYEQYF
15	-	-	TRBJ1-1	TRBV11-2	TGTGCCAGCAGCCCTTGGCGGACACAGAACACTGAAGCTTTCTTT	CASSPWRTQNTEAFF
17	-	TRBD2	TRBJ2-1	TRBV7-2	TGTGCCAGCAGCTTTTACCCCCCGGGACTAGCGGACAATGAGCAGTTCTTC	CASSFYPPGLADNEQFF
13	-	-	TRBJ1-1	TRBV30	TGTGCCTGGAGTGTTGACCCCGGGGTCGGGGCTTTCTTT	CAWSVDPGVGAFF
12	once	-	TRBJ1-1	TRBV7-9	TGTGCCAGCAGCGCCGGTGGCGCTGAAGCTTTCTTT	CASSAGGAEAFF
14	-	-	TRBJ2-3	TRBV7-9	TGTGCCAGCAGCTTAGTCCAGGGAGAAGATACGCAGTATTTT	CASSLVQGEDTQYF
16	-	-	TRBJ1-2	TRBV18	TGTGCCAGCTCACCACCAGGTTCCATCAGGAACTATGGCTACACCTTC	CASSPPGSIRNYGYTF
15	-	-	TRBJ1-2	TRBV4-1	TGCGCCAGCAGCCAAGCAGTGGGACCAAGGGATGGCTACACCTTC	CASSQAVGPRDGYTF
15	-	-	TRBJ2-1	TRBV30	TGTGCCTGGAGGATACGGAGCGCCAGCTACAATGAGCAGTTCTTC	CAWRIRSASYNEQFF
14	once	-	TRBJ2-7	TRBV6-5	TGTGCCAGCAGTGTAGATAGGGACCGATACGAGCAGTACTTC	CASSVDRDRYEQYF
16	-	-	TRBJ2-4	TRBV12-5	TGTGCTAGTGGTTTGCTATACTATCTAGCCAAAAACATTCAGTACTTC	CASGLLYYLAKNIQYF
15	-	TRBD1	TRBJ1-5	TRBV2	TGTGCCAGCACCAATAACAGGGGCGGAGATCAGCCCCAGCATTTT	CASTNNRGGDQPQHF
14	-	-	TRBJ1-2	TRBV6-5	TGTGCCAGCAGTGCCCGGGGCAGGCGCTATGGCTACACCTTC	CASSARGRRYGYTF
14	-	-	TRBJ1-5	TRBV10-2	TGCGCCAGCAGTCAGTACCTAGTTGAACAGCCCCAGCATTTT	CASSQYLVEQPQHF
15	once	TRBD1	TRBJ1-6	TRBV11-2	TGTGCCAGCAGCTTAGTGGGACAGGGGTATTCACCCCTCCACTTT	CASSLVGQGYSPLHF
13	-	-	TRBJ1-2	TRBV6-1	TGTGCCAGCAGTGAAGCGCCCTGGTATGGCTACACCTTC	CASSEAPWYGYTF
14	-	TRBD1	TRBJ2-7	TRBV6-5	TGTGCCAGCACCCGGACAGGGACTCCCTACGAGCAGTACTTC	CASTRTGTPYEQYF
12	-	-	TRBJ2-1	TRBV5-4	TGTGCCAGCAGCTTGGGGCCCACTGAGCAGTTCTTC	CASSLGPTEQFF
14	-	TRBD1	TRBJ1-3	TRBV10-3	TGTGCCATCAGTGAGTCTGGCAGGGGGAACACCATATATTTT	CAISESGRGNTIYF
14	-	-	TRBJ2-5	TRBV19	TGTGCCAGTAGTATGGCCAGGATCCAAGAGACCCAGTACTTC	CASSMARIQETQYF
14	-	-	TRBJ2-7	TRBV5-1	TGCGCCAGCAGCTTGGAACTAGTCACCTACGAGCAGTACTTC	CASSLELVTYEQYF
14	-	-	TRBJ2-2	TRBV28	TGTGCCAGCAGACAGAGTTCGAACACCGGGGAGCTGTTTTTT	CASRQSSNTGELFF
13	few	TRBD1	TRBJ1-5	TRBV9	TGTGCCAGCAGCGCGGACAGGGTAGGCCCCCAGCATTTT	CASSADRVGPQHF
15	-	-	TRBJ2-7	TRBV5-5	TGTGCCAGCAGCCCAGGGCTTTCGGGATACTACGAGCAGTACTTC	CASSPGLSGYYEQYF
14	once	-	TRBJ1-1	TRBV5-1	TGCGCCAGCAGCGGCGGGGGGGCGGTCACTGAAGCTTTCTTT	CASSGGGAVTEAFF
14	once	-	TRBJ1-1	TRBV7-9	TGTGCCAGCCGCATTTTAGGAACGAACACTGAAGCTTTCTTT	CASRILGTNTEAFF
15	few	TRBD2	TRBJ2-2	TRBV2	TGTGCCAGCATGGCTAGCGGACCAACACCCGGGGAGCTGTTTTTT	CASMASGPTPGELFF
19	-	TRBD2	TRBJ2-1	TRBV5-1	TGCGCCAGCAGCTTGGCGGCAAGGGGAGCGGGATCCGCCTACAATGAGCAGTTCTTC	CASSLAARGAGSAYNEQFF
16	-	TRBD2	TRBJ2-1	TRBV5-5	TGTGCCAGCAGTCCGTTTAGCGGGAGGGCCAACAATGAGCAGTTCTTC	CASSPFSGRANNEQFF
15	-	TRBD2	TRBJ2-1	TRBV5-1	TGCGCCAGCAGCCCTGGACTAGCGGGAGGCGGGGAGCAGTTCTTC	CASSPGLAGGGEQFF
15	-	TRBD2	TRBJ2-7	TRBV14	TGTGCCAGCAGCCAAGGACTAGCGGGAGGGTACGAGCAGTACTTC	CASSQGLAGGYEQYF
13	-	TRBD2	TRBJ2-1	TRBV19	TGTGCCAGCCAGACTAGCGCCTACAATGAGCAGTTCTTC	CASQTSAYNEQFF
12	-	-	TRBJ2-7	TRBV2	TGTGCCAGCAGGACGGACAGTTACGAGCAGTACTTC	CASRTDSYEQYF
14	-	-	TRBJ1-1	TRBV29-1	TGCAGCGTTGTGCTATACACTATGAACACTGAAGCTTTCTTT	CSVVLYTMNTEAFF
14	-	-	TRBJ1-2	TRBV19	TGTGCCAGTAGTATTTTTACAGACAGCTATGGCTACACCTTC	CASSIFTDSYGYTF
14	once	TRBD2	TRBJ2-4	TRBV4-2	TGTGCCAGCAGCCAAGAGACTAGCGGGGCGATTCAGTACTTC	CASSQETSGAIQYF
15	-	-	TRBJ2-3	TRBV7-9	TGTGCCAGCAGCTTATTTGGCCAAGGAACAGATACGCAGTATTTT	CASSLFGQGTDTQYF
14	-	-	TRBJ1-2	TRBV14	TGTGCCAGCAGCCGCCCACCCCCGACAGCCCTCTACACCTTC	CASSRPPPTALYTF
13	-	-	TRBJ1-2	TRBV7-2	TGTGCCAGCAGCTTTGGGCAGAACTATGGCTACACCTTC	CASSFGQNYGYTF
12	-	-	TRBJ2-7	TRBV6-6	TGTGCCAGCAGTGGACAGTCCTACGAGCAGTACTTC	CASSGQSYEQYF
17	-	TRBD2	TRBJ2-7	TRBV7-9	TGTGCCAGCAGCCAAGCACCGGGACTAGCGGGAGACCACGAGCAGTACTTC	CASSQAPGLAGDHEQYF
13	few	-	TRBJ1-4	TRBV2	TGTGCCAGCAGTGGGCAGCTGAATGAAAAACTGTTTTTT	CASSGQLNEKLFF
13	-	-	TRBJ1-1	TRBV30	TGTGCCTGGAGTAATGGGGGCAACACTGAAGCTTTCTTT	CAWSNGGNTEAFF
13	once	-	TRBJ2-5	TRBV18	TGTGCCAGCTCACCACTAAGGCAAGAGACCCAGTACTTC	CASSPLRQETQYF
15	-	-	TRBJ1-1	TRBV7-8	TGTGCCAGCAGCTTAAGGCGAGGGGGGAGCGCTGAAGCTTTCTTT	CASSLRRGGSAEAFF
12	once	-	TRBJ1-5	TRBV28	TGTGCCAGCAGTTTGTTGGGGCTACCCCAGCATTTT	CASSLLGLPQHF
18	-	-	TRBJ2-4	TRBV30	TGTGCCTGGTGTAGCCCGACTAGTTCGAAATCTCCCAAAAACATTCAGTACTTC	CAWCSPTSSKSPKNIQYF
16	-	TRBD1	TRBJ2-7	TRBV7-7	TGTGCCAGCAGCCCCGGGGGGACAGGGGGCAAAAAAGAGCAGTACTTC	CASSPGGTGGKKEQYF
11	-	-	TRBJ1-1	TRBV6-1	TGTGCCATCGGTCTAAACACTGAAGCTTTCTTT	CAIGLNTEAFF
16	-	TRBD2	TRBJ2-5	TRBV10-1	TGCGCCAGCAGTGAGCTTAGCGGGATGGGTGGAGAGACCCAGTACTTC	CASSELSGMGGETQYF
13	-	TRBD1	TRBJ1-2	TRBV5-4	TGTGCCAGCAGTTTCCAGGGGGACTATGGCTACACCTTC	CASSFQGDYGYTF
14	few	TRBD1	TRBJ1-1	TRBV28	TGTGCCAGCAGGCGACAGGGGAGGGGCACTGAAGCTTTCTTT	CASRRQGRGTEAFF